Described below is a single TCR beta chain sequence and its context. Its antigen is unidentified. All TRB cDNA libraries came from 5' RACE performed with UMI labels. TCRdb reprocessed the 5' RACE reads, keeping one entry per CDR3 protein, no DNA. Recorded here are around 140,000 distinct CDR3 sequences; the top ten clones represent 0.45% to 0.55%. The sample originates from a study of CXCR3-negative and CXCR3-positive naive CD8 T cells. Study-wide findings and caveats: Comparison of naive cells showed more hydrophobic TRB CDR3s in CXCR3-positive than in CXCR3-negative naive cells.

250,000 to 300,000 cells per CD8+ T cell subset were flow-sorted in triplicate. Naive CD8+ T cells were CD45RO-CCR7+CD27+CD95-. The CDR3 covers 13 residues. Per germline, CDR1 SQVTM and CDR2 ANQGSEA. This chain links TRBV29-1 with TRBJ1-1; the D call of TRBD1 rests on TCRdb alone, since no DNA is present to check it. The specimen was naive CXCR3- CD8+ T cells from blood. Subset meaning: CD45RO-CCR7+CD27+CD95- naive CD8+ T cells lacking CXCR3 (TNR3-). The clonotype originates from a human donor in good health. Some clones in this sample may be carry-over from other donors' samples. The CDR3 here is CSVEKGANTEAFF. Full variable domain (remainder filled in from reference TRBV29-1 and TRBJ1-1): SAVISQKPSRDICQRGTSLTIQCQVDSQVTMMFWYRQQPGQSLTLIATANQGSEATYESGFVIDKFPISRPNLTFSTLTVSNMSPEDSSIYLCSVEKGANTEAFFGQGTRLTVV.